This T cell receptor beta chain is drawn from a study of blood T cell repertoires in COVID-19. Study in general: COVID-19 samples, acute and convalescent, were from the United States, Italy and Spain. Nucleic acid was either cDNA or gDNA, and it came from T cells, B-cell-depleted T cells, or PBMCs.

Source study methods: Estimation of nucleated cell counts was performed using reference gene primer amplification. Here immunoSEQ multiplex PCR was the method, and the copy in TCRdb shows in-frame clones only, minus some. Clonal size and the V and J genes are those of that table, whereas D and trimming came from the DNA. The sample records over 85,000 clones, more than 85% being singletons. Germline V CDR1 and CDR2: LGHDT, YNNKEL (reference sequence). The CDR3 spans 14 residues. V trimming: 4 bases; J trimming: 4 bases; junction bases outside the gene matches: 3. The source material was peripheral blood. This receptor was obtained from a man aged 45-65 years with active or convalescent COVID-19. The chain employs TRBV3-1 (or the pseudogene TRBV3-2) and TRBJ1-4; 7 bases are a match to TRBD1. Here the CDR3 DNA reads TGTGCCAGCAGCCCGGGACAGCTTAATGAAAAACTGTTTTTT. Residues: CASSPGQLNEKLFF.